A selection of T cell receptor beta chains follows, all from one sample in a study of shared clonotypes between healthy human individuals. Only in-frame clones appear in the TCRdb table, and some are missing; sequencing was by immunoSEQ multiplex PCR. The sample yields 600,000 or so clones, 90% to 95% seen once. Source material: naive CD8+ T cells sorted from blood. All receptors derive from a woman in her twenties or thirties in good health. Each CDR3 is given with its conserved first and last residue. Fields, in order: J gene, V gene, clone size, D gene, CDR3 DNA, CDR3 protein. A D gene is named only where the DNA matches it firmly. Part of the rows lack a size; the others show once, few, many or a class for expanded clones.

j_gene: TRBJ2-1
v_gene: TRBV2
abundance: .
d_gene: TRBD2
CDR3nt: TGTGCCAGCAGTGAAGCGCGGGAGTTTTTCTACAATGAGCAGTTCTTC
CDR3aa: CASSEAREFFYNEQFF

j_gene: TRBJ2-2
v_gene: TRBV28
abundance: .
d_gene: .
CDR3nt: TGTGCCAGCAGTTTACTGTTTGGCGGGGAGCTGTTTTTT
CDR3aa: CASSLLFGGELFF

j_gene: TRBJ2-3
v_gene: TRBV28
abundance: .
d_gene: TRBD1
CDR3nt: TGTGCCAGCAGTTTACCCCCGACAGGGGGCTTCCAGGCAGATACGCAGTATTTT
CDR3aa: CASSLPPTGGFQADTQYF

j_gene: TRBJ1-1
v_gene: TRBV5-8
abundance: once
d_gene: .
CDR3nt: TGTGCCAGCAGCCCGTACAGGGTGGGGACTGAAGCTTTCTTT
CDR3aa: CASSPYRVGTEAFF

j_gene: TRBJ1-5
v_gene: TRBV19
abundance: .
d_gene: TRBD1
CDR3nt: TGTGCCAGTAGTATTATGGGACAGTTCAATCAGCCCCAGCATTTT
CDR3aa: CASSIMGQFNQPQHF

j_gene: TRBJ1-1
v_gene: TRBV25-1
abundance: .
d_gene: .
CDR3nt: TGTGCCAGCAGTTTGACAGGAAAGAACACTGAAGCTTTCTTT
CDR3aa: CASSLTGKNTEAFF

j_gene: TRBJ2-2
v_gene: TRBV27
abundance: .
d_gene: .
CDR3nt: TGTGCCAGCAGTTTCGACAACTCGGTGGCCGGGGAGCTGTTTTTT
CDR3aa: CASSFDNSVAGELFF

j_gene: TRBJ2-5
v_gene: TRBV13
abundance: .
d_gene: TRBD2
CDR3nt: TGTGCCAGCAGCTTACGGGAGGGGTCCGAAGAGACCCAGTACTTC
CDR3aa: CASSLREGSEETQYF

j_gene: TRBJ1-3
v_gene: TRBV6-1
abundance: .
d_gene: .
CDR3nt: TGTGCCAGCAGTGAACCGTCGGAGGGATCGGGAAACACCATATATTTT
CDR3aa: CASSEPSEGSGNTIYF

j_gene: TRBJ2-2
v_gene: TRBV7-3
abundance: once
d_gene: .
CDR3nt: TGTGCCAGCAGCCAGTTAGATTTCAGGGGAGGGACCGGGGAGCTGTTTTTT
CDR3aa: CASSQLDFRGGTGELFF

j_gene: TRBJ2-1
v_gene: TRBV5-6
abundance: .
d_gene: TRBD1
CDR3nt: TGTGCCAGCAGCTTGGGGACAGGGATCTACAATGAGCAGTTCTTC
CDR3aa: CASSLGTGIYNEQFF

j_gene: TRBJ2-1
v_gene: TRBV25-1
abundance: .
d_gene: .
CDR3nt: TGTGCCAGCAGTGAATTTGGGAGACTGCCCTCCTACAATGAGCAGTTCTTC
CDR3aa: CASSEFGRLPSYNEQFF

j_gene: TRBJ1-2
v_gene: TRBV7-6
abundance: .
d_gene: TRBD1
CDR3nt: TGTGCCAGCAGCCCTGGGATCGGACAGGGGGTATTTGGCTACACCTTC
CDR3aa: CASSPGIGQGVFGYTF

j_gene: TRBJ2-7
v_gene: TRBV27
abundance: .
d_gene: .
CDR3nt: TGTGCCAGCAGTTTAGGTCCGCTCTACGAGCAGTACTTC
CDR3aa: CASSLGPLYEQYF

j_gene: TRBJ1-1
v_gene: TRBV2
abundance: .
d_gene: .
CDR3nt: TGTGCCGCAGCATTATCCAGGGCCATGAACACTGAAGCTTTCTTT
CDR3aa: CAAALSRAMNTEAFF

j_gene: TRBJ2-7
v_gene: TRBV6-1
abundance: .
d_gene: TRBD2
CDR3nt: TGTGCCAGCAGTGAAGGTCTAGCGGGACCCTACGAGCAGTACTTC
CDR3aa: CASSEGLAGPYEQYF

j_gene: TRBJ2-7
v_gene: TRBV7-9
abundance: .
d_gene: .
CDR3nt: TGTGCCAGCAGCTTAGCCGGGGGGCAGGGATTAGAGCAGTACTTC
CDR3aa: CASSLAGGQGLEQYF

j_gene: TRBJ1-6
v_gene: TRBV27
abundance: once
d_gene: .
CDR3nt: TGTGCCAGCAGTTTTGGGCGTACGGTAAATTCACCCCTCCACTTT
CDR3aa: CASSFGRTVNSPLHF

j_gene: TRBJ2-1
v_gene: TRBV4-1
abundance: .
d_gene: .
CDR3nt: TGCGCCAGCAGCCAAGAAACGGCTAGCTACTACAATGAGCAGTTCTTC
CDR3aa: CASSQETASYYNEQFF

j_gene: TRBJ1-5
v_gene: TRBV6-1
abundance: .
d_gene: .
CDR3nt: TGTGCCAGCAGTGACGCCTTGGGGCCCTTTAGCAATCAGCCCCAGCATTTT
CDR3aa: CASSDALGPFSNQPQHF

j_gene: TRBJ1-2
v_gene: TRBV7-2
abundance: .
d_gene: .
CDR3nt: TGTGCCAGCAGCTTACGGGGGGCACGCGGCTATGGCTACACCTTC
CDR3aa: CASSLRGARGYGYTF